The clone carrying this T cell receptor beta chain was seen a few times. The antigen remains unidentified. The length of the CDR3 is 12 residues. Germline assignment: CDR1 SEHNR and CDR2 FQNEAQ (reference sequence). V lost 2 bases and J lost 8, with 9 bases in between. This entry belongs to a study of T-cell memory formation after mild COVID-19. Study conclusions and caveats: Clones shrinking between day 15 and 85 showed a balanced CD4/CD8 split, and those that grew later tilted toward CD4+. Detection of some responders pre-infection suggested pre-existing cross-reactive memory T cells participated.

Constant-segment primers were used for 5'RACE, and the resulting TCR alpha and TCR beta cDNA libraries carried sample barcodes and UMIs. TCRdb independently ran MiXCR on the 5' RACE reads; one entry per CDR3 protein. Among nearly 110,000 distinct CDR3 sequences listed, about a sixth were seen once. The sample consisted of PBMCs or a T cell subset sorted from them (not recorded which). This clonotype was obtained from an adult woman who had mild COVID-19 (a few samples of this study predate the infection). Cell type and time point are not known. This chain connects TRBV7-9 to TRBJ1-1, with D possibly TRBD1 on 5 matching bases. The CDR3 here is CASSLLPGEAFF. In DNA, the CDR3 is TGTGCCAGCAGCTTATTACCAGGGGAAGCTTTCTTT.